The T cell receptor beta chain under discussion was sequenced for a study of beta chain features in type 1 diabetes. Study conclusions and caveats: The question of HLA type influencing TCRB rearrangement was one that remained unresolved here.

As regards this clone: Its antigen is not known.

The study reverse transcribed the entire isolated RNA, so it sequenced expressed TCRB transcripts. Profiled with immunoSEQ multiplex PCR; TCRdb holds only in-frame clones, not every one. The profile shows more than 300,000 clones, less than 9.5% of them singletons. Germline lookup yields CDR1 SGHRS and CDR2 YFSETQ. The CDR3 contains 14 residues. With 5 bases removed from V and 4 bases from J, the gap between germline ends came to 14 bases. Sequencing was performed on central memory CD4+ T cells from blood. This clonotype was sampled from a woman between 18 and 30 years old in good health. The chain links TRBV5-1 to TRBJ2-3, with D maybe TRBD1 (5 bases). The CDR3 DNA reads TGCGCCAGCAGTGGGCCTACAGGACCAGATACGCAGTATTTT. It specifies CASSGPTGPDTQYF. Complete variable domain (other parts from reference TRBV5-1 and TRBJ2-3): KAGVTQTPRYLIKTRGQQVTLSCSPISGHRSVSWYQQTPGQGLQFLFEYFSETQRNKGNFPGRFSGRQFSNSRSEMNVSTLELGDSALYLCASSGPTGPDTQYFGPGTRLTVL.